This is a list of T cell receptor beta chains from one sample in a study of tumor-infiltrating lymphocytes in primary liver carcinoma. TCRdb reprocessed the multiplex PCR reads via MiXCR and lists one record per CDR3 protein. The table has 300,000 to 400,000 distinct CDR3 sequences, less than 75% seen once. Sequenced input: peripheral blood. The receptors originated from a man aged 35-49 years with primary liver carcinoma and hepatitis B virus infection. Each CDR3 is given without its conserved first and last residue. The D gene is left open where the match is weak.

>TRBD1|TRBJ2-1|TRBV30
GWSPGQGYEQF
>.|TRBJ2-7|TRBV28
ASSLPGTTNEQY
>TRBD2|TRBJ2-1|TRBV11-1
ANSSTSGRSYNEQF
>.|TRBJ2-3|TRBV7-8
ASSLGTVSTDTQY
>.|TRBJ2-7|TRBV10-3
AISDGRADEHY
>.|TRBJ2-2|TRBV11-2
TSSSVNTGELF
>TRBD1|TRBJ1-1|TRBV6-5
ASTQTLQGRAF
>.|TRBJ2-1|TRBV6-2/TRBV6-3
ASRPTSFNEQF
>.|TRBJ2-7|TRBV6-2/TRBV6-3
ASSYILAQYEQY
>.|TRBJ2-1|TRBV6-5
ASSQGEIGVNKQF
>.|TRBJ1-2|TRBV11-3
ASTLPRPRPSGYT
>TRBD2|TRBJ2-3|TRBV12-3/TRBV12-4
ASSSGGPTDTQY
>.|TRBJ1-2|TRBV11-2
ASSADRLNGYT
>TRBD2|TRBJ2-1|TRBV6-5
ASRRGLADSYNEQF
>.|TRBJ2-2|TRBV6-2/TRBV6-3
ASSFSSSLLNTGELF
>.|TRBJ1-5|TRBV30
AWADTQVGPQH
>.|TRBJ1-1|TRBV7-9
ASSEQMNTEAL
>TRBD2|TRBJ2-7|TRBV5-1
ASNSPGLADYEQY